The subject of this entry is one TCR beta chain. This sample is part of a study of regulatory T cells in long-lasting Graves disease. With iRepertoire HTBI primers and Arm-PCR of CDR3 regions, TCR beta libraries were built. TCRdb fed the multiplex PCR reads into MiXCR, producing one record per CDR3 protein. The sample consists of 450,000 or so distinct CDR3 sequences, approximately 23% of them appearing once. Time point in this sample: persistent/refractory GD, antithyroid drugs over 5 years with positive TRAb. Researchers made the TCR library from RNA that was extracted from PBMCs. J gave up 6 bases and V 1 base, and 6 bases lay outside the gene matches. Germline-derived CDR1 and CDR2 are SGHTA and FQGNSA. The CDR3 contains 17 residues.

V and J are TRBV7-2 and TRBJ2-3; 14 bases fit TRBD2. The sequence was obtained from a female donor with Graves disease. Here the sequenced sample was peripheral blood mononuclear cells (PBMCs), taken when the disease was refractory, from a patient treated with antithyroid drugs. Here the CDR3 reads CASSLVGTSGGGDTQYF. The CDR3 region has the DNA TGTGCCAGCAGCTTAGTGGGGACTAGCGGGGGTGGGGATACGCAGTATTTT.